This T cell receptor beta chain emerged from a study of cytomegalovirus exposure and HLA in healthy donors. In this sample, this clone turned up a few times. After removal of 2 bases from V and 5 bases from J, the junction contained 5 bases not matched to a gene. CDR3 size: 16 residues. Germline values: CDR1 MNHNY, CDR2 SVGAGI (reference sequence). Both 60 Vbeta primers and 13 Jbeta primers went into the PCR. Profiled with immunoSEQ multiplex PCR; TCRdb holds only in-frame clones, not every one. Among 130,000 or so clones, almost 80% were seen once, and the ten largest hold approximately 1.4%. This clonotype was sampled from a female donor in good health and CMV-seronegative. This chain joins TRBV6-6 and TRBJ2-3, with 12 bases identical to TRBD2. Sequencing was performed on PBMCs. CDR3 coding DNA: TGTGCCAGCAGTTACGGTCTAGCGGGAGGGGTAGATACGCAGTATTTT. Amino acids: CASSYGLAGGVDTQYF.